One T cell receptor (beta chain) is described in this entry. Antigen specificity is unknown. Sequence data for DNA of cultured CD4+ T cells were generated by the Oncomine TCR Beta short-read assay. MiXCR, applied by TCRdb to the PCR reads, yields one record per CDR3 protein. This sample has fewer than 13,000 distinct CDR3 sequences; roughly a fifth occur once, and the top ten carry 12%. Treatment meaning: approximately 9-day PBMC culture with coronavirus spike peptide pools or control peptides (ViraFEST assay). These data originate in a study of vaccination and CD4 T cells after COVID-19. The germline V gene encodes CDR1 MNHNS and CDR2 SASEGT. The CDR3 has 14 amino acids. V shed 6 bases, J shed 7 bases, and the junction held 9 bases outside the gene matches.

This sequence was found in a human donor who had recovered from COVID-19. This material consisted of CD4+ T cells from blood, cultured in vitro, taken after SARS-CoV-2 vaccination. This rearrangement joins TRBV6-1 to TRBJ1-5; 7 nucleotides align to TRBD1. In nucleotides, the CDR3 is TGTGCCAGCAGCTTCGACAGGGAGAGGCAGCCCCAGCATTTT. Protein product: CASSFDRERQPQHF.